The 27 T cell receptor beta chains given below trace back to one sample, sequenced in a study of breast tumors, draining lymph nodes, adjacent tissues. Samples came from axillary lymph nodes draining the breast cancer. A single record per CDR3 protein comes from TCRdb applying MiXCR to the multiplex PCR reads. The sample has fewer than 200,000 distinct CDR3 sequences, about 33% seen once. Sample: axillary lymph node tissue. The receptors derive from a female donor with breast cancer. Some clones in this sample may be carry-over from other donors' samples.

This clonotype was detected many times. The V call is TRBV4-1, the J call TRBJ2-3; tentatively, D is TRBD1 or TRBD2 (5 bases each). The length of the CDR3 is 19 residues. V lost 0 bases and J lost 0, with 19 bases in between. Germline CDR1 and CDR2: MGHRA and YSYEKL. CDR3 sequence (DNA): TGCGCCAGCAGCCAAGATTTAGGGACCTTCCCGGTCAGCACAGATACGCAGTATTTT. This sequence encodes CASSQDLGTFPVSTDTQYF.

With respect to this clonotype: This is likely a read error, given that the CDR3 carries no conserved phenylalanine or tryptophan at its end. CDR3 region: CASGFRNSGNTIYL. DNA for the CDR3: TGTGCCAGCGGCTTCAGGAACTCTGGAAACACCATATATCTT. The chain combines TRBV7-2 with TRBJ1-3; D not certain. The CDR3 has 14 amino acids. CDR1 and CDR2 (germline): SGHTA, FQGNSA.

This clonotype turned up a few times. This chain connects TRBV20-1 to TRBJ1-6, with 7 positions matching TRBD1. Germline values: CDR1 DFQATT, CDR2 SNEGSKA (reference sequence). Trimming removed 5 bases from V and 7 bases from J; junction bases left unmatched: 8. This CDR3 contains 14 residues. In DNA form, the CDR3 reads TGCAGTGCTCTCCGGGACAGTCGCAATTCACCCCTCCACTTT. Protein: CSALRDSRNSPLHF.

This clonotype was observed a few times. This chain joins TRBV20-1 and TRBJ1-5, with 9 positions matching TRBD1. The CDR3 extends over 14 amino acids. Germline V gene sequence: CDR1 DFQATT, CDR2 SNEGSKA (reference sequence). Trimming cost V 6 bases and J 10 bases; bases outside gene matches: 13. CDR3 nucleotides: TGCAGTGCCTCCCCCAGACAGGGGGTGCCCCCCCAGCATTTT. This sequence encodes CSASPRQGVPPQHF.

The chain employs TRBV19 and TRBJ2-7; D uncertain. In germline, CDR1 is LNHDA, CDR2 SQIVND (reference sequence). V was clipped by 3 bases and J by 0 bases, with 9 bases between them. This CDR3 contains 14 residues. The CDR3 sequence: CASSIGRSSYEQYF. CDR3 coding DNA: TGTGCCAGTAGTATTGGTAGGAGCTCCTACGAGCAGTACTTC.

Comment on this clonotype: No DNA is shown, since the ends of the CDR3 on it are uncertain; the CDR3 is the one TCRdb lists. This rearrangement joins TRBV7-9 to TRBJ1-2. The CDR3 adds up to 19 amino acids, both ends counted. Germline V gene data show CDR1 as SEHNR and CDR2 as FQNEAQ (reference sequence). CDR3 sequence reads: CASSFYICSAINVYYGYTF.

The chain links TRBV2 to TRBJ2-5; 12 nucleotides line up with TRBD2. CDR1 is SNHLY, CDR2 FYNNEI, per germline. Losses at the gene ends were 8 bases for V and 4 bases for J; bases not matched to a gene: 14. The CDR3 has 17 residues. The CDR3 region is CASLLAGGRRWRETQYF. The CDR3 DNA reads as TGTGCCAGCCTACTAGCGGGGGGACGTAGGTGGCGAGAGACCCAGTACTTC.

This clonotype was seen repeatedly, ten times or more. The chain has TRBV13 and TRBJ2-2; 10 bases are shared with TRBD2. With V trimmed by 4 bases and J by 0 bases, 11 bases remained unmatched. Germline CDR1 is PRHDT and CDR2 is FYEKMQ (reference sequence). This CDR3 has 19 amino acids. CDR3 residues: CASSSGLAELQANTGELFF. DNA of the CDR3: TGTGCCAGCAGCTCCGGACTAGCGGAATTACAGGCGAACACCGGGGAGCTGTTTTTT.

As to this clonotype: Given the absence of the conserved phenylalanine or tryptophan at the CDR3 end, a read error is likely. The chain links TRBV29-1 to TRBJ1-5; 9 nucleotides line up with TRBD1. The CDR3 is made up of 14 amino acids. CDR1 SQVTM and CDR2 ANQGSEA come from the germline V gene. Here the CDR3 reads CSAPDRGYNQPQHG. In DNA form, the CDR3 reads TGCAGTGCTCCTGACAGGGGGTACAATCAGCCCCAGCATGGT.

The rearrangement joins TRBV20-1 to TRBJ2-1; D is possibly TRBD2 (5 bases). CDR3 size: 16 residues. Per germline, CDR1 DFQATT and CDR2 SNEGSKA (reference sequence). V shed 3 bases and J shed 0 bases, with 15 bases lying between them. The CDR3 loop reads CSARRGGWGSYNEQFF. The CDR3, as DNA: TGCAGTGCTAGGCGCGGCGGGTGGGGCTCCTACAATGAGCAGTTCTTC.

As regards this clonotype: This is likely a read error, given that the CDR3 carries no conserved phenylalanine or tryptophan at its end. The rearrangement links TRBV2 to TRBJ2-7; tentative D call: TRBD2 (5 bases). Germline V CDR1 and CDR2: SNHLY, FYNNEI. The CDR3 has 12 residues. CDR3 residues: CSANSGSYEQYR. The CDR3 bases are TGCAGTGCTAACAGCGGATCCTACGAGCAGTACCGT.

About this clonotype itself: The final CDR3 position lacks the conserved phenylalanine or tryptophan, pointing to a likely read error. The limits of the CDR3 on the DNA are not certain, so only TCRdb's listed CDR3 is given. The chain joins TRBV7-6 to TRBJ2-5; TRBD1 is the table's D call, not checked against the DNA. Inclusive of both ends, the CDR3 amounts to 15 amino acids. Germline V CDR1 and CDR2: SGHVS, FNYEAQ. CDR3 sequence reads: CASSDTGVYGYTFGS.

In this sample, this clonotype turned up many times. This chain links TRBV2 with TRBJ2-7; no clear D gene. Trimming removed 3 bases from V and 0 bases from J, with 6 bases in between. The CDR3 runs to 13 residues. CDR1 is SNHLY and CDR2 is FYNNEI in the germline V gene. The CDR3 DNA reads TGTGCCAGCAGTGACAAGGACTCCTACGAGCAGTACTTC. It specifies CASSDKDSYEQYF.

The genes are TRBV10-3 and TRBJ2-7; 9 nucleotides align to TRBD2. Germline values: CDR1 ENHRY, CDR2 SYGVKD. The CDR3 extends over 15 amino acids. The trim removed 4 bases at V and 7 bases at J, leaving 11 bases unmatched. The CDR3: CAISVVASGMIEQYF. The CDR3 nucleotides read TGTGCCATCAGTGTAGTGGCTAGCGGGATGATTGAGCAGTACTTC.

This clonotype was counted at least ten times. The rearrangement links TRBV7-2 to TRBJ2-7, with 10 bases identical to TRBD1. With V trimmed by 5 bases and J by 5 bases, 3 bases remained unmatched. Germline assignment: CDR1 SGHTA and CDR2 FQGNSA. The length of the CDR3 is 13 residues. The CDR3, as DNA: TGTGCCAGCAGCATAGGACAGGGGGACGAGCAGTACTTC. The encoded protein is CASSIGQGDEQYF.

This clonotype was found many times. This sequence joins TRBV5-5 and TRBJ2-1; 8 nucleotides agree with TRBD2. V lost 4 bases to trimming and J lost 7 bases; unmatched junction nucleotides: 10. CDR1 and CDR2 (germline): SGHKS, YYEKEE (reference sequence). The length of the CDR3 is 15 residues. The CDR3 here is CASSPPGLVGNEQFF. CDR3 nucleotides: TGTGCCAGCAGCCCGCCGGGACTAGTGGGTAATGAGCAGTTCTTC.

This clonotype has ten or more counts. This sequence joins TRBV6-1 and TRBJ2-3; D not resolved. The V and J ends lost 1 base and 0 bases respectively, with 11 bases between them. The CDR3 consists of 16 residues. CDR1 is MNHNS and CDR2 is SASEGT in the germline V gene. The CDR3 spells CASSEGTYSSTDTQYF. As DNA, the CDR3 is TGTGCCAGCAGTGAAGGGACCTACTCAAGCACAGATACGCAGTATTTT.

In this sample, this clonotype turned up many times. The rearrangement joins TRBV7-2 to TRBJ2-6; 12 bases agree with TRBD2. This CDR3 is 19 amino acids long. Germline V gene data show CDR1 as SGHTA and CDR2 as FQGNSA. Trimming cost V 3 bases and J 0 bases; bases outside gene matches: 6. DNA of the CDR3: TGTGCCAGCAGCTTGGGACTAGCGGGTGCGAGCTCTGGGGCCAACGTCCTGACTTTC. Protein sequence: CASSLGLAGASSGANVLTF.

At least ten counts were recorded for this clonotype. Written as DNA, the CDR3 is TGTGCCAGCAGTTTAGTTCCGGTTTCTCAGCCCCAGCATTTT. Protein: CASSLVPVSQPQHF. V gene TRBV27 combines with J gene TRBJ1-5; D remains ambiguous. Germline V CDR1 and CDR2: MNHEY, SMNVEV (reference sequence). The CDR3 covers 14 residues. V lost 2 bases, J lost 6 bases, and 11 bases lay in between.

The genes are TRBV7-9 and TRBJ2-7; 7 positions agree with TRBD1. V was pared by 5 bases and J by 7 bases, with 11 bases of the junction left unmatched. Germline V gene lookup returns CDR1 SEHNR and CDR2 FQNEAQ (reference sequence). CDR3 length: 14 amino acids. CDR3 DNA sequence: TGTGCCAGCAGCCGTGACAGGGCCTCGGGGGAGCAGTACTTC. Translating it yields CASSRDRASGEQYF.

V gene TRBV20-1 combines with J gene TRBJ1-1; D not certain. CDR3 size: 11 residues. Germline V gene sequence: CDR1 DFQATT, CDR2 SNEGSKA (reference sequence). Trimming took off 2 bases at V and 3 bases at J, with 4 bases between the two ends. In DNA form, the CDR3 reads TGCAGTGCTAGAATGGACACTGAAGCTTTCTTT. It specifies CSARMDTEAFF.

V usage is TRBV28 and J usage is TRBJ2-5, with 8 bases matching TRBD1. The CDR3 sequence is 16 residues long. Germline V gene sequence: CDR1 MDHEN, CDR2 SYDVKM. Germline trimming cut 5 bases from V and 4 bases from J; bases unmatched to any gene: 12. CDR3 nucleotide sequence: TGTGCCAGCAGTACAGGGGGAGTTCTTTTAGGAGAGACCCAGTACTTC. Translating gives CASSTGGVLLGETQYF.

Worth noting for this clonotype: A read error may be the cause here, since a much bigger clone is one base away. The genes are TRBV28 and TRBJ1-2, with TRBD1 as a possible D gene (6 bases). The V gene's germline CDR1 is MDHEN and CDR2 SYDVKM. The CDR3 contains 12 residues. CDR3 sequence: CASSSTGFGCTF. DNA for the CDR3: TGTGCCAGCAGCTCAACAGGGTTTGGCTGCACCTTC.

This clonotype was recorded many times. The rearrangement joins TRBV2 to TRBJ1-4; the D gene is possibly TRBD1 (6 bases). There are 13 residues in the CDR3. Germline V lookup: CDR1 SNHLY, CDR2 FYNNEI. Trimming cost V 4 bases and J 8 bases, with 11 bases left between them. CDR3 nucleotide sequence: TGTGCCAGCAGTGTGGGGGCATGGGAAAAACTGTTTTTT. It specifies CASSVGAWEKLFF. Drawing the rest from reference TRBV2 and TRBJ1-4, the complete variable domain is EPEVTQTPSHQVTQMGQEVILRCVPISNHLYFYWYRQILGQKVEFLVSFYNNEISEKSEIFDDQFSVERPDGSNFTLKIRSTKLEDSAMYFCASSVGAWEKLFFGSGTQLSVL.

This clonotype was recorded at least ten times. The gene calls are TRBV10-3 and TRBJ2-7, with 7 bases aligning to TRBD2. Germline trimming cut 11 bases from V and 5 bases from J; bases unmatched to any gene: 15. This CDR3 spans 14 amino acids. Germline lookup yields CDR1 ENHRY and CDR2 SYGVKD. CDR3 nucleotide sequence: TGTGCCGTCGCAGCGGGACGCTCCTTCGACGAGCAGTACTTC. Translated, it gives CAVAAGRSFDEQYF.

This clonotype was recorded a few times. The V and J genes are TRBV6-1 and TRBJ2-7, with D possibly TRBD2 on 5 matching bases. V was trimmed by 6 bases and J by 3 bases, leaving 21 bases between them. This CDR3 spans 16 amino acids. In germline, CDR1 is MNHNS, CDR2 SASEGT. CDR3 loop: CASRQREPIGSYEQYF. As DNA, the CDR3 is TGTGCCAGCAGGCAACGGGAACCCATTGGAAGCTACGAGCAGTACTTC.

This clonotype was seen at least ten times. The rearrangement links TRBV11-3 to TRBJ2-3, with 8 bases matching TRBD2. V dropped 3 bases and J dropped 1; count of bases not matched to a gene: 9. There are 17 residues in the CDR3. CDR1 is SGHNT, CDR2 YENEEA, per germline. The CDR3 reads CASSFNGRAGGTDTQYF. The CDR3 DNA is TGTGCCAGCAGCTTTAACGGGAGGGCCGGGGGCACAGATACGCAGTATTTT.